What follows are 25 T cell receptor beta chains derived from one specimen sequenced in a study of Ad26.COV2.S vaccination and SARS-CoV-2 variants. Specified treatment: around 19 received Ad26.COV2.S at low or high dose, single or two shots; about 5 received placebo; per-sample allocation not given. Specimens were obtained on day 63 following the first vaccine or placebo injection. Using immunoSEQ multiplex PCR, the repertoire was profiled, and TCRdb retains in-frame clones only, with some absent. The sample includes over 350,000 clones, less than 90% of them seen just once. The specimen comprised peripheral blood, sampled in a trial of Ad26.COV2.S vaccine versus placebo. The receptors originated from a person between 18 and 65 years old who received the Ad26.COV2.S COVID-19 vaccine or a placebo.

About this clone: The junction and the germline gene differ at one end; a read error may be behind it. This chain links TRBV2 with TRBJ2-7; 7 bases match TRBD1. Germline values: CDR1 SNHLY, CDR2 FYNNEI. The CDR3 has 14 residues. CDR3 nucleotides: TGTGCCAGCAATGAACAGGGGCCTGCCTACGAGCAGTACTTC. Translating it yields CASNEQGPAYEQYF.

The chain has TRBV5-1 and TRBJ1-1, with 11 bases identical to TRBD1. This CDR3 is 17 amino acids long. CDR1 SGHRS and CDR2 YFSETQ come from the germline V gene. J gave up 2 bases and V 0 bases, and 6 bases lay outside the gene matches. CDR3 sequence reads: CASSLAGTGGRNTEAFF. CDR3 in DNA: TGCGCCAGCAGCTTGGCGGGGACAGGGGGGCGAAACACTGAAGCTTTCTTT.

This chain uses TRBV3-1 (or the pseudogene TRBV3-2) with TRBJ1-1; D is ambiguous. Trimming pared 3 bases from V and 1 base from J, leaving 12 bases between. Germline V gene sequence: CDR1 LGHDT, CDR2 YNNKEL (reference sequence). The CDR3 sequence is 15 residues long. The CDR3 loop reads CASSQSPGGNTEAFF. Written as DNA, the CDR3 is TGTGCCAGCAGCCAGTCCCCTGGTGGGAACACTGAAGCTTTCTTT.

The rearrangement joins TRBV5-4 to TRBJ2-1; 9 bases line up with TRBD2. There are 15 residues in the CDR3. V shed 4 bases, J shed 4 bases, and the junction held 6 bases outside the gene matches. The germline gives CDR1 SGHNT, CDR2 YYREEE (reference sequence). The CDR3 DNA reads as TGTGCCAGCAGCATGACTAGCGGAACATACAATGAGCAGTTCTTC. Protein product: CASSMTSGTYNEQFF.

The chain employs TRBV27 and TRBJ2-3; 7 nucleotides align to TRBD1. Losses at the gene ends were 5 bases for V and 2 bases for J; bases not matched to a gene: 4. The CDR3 runs to 14 residues. Germline CDR1 reads MNHEY; CDR2 reads SMNVEV (reference sequence). The CDR3 protein is CASSVDRNTDTQYF. DNA for the CDR3: TGTGCCAGCAGTGTGGACAGGAACACAGATACGCAGTATTTT.

This CDR3 reads CASSAGQGLQSPLHF. The CDR3 nucleotides read TGTGCCAGCAGCGCAGGACAGGGCCTTCAATCACCCCTCCACTTT. The chain employs TRBV13 and TRBJ1-6; 8 bases line up with TRBD1. This CDR3 is built from 15 residues. V lost 5 bases and J lost 10; bases outside the gene matches: 10. CDR1 and CDR2 from the germline V gene are PRHDT and FYEKMQ (reference sequence).

The V gene is TRBV4-3, the J gene TRBJ2-1; maybe TRBD1 (6 bases). With 0 bases removed from V and 3 bases from J, the gap between germline ends came to 12 bases. Germline V CDR1 and CDR2: LGHNA, YSLEER. CDR3 length: 16 amino acids. For the CDR3, the DNA is TGCGCCAGCAGCCAAGATCAGCGGACAGTCTACAATGAGCAGTTCTTC. Translating gives CASSQDQRTVYNEQFF.

This clone was picked up a small number of times. J is TRBJ2-7 and V is TRBV24-1, with D perhaps TRBD1 (5 bases). This CDR3 comprises 11 residues. Per germline, CDR1 KGHDR and CDR2 SFDVKD. The ends were cut back, 8 bases at V and 4 bases at J, with 8 bases in the middle. In DNA form, the CDR3 reads TGTGCCACCAAACAGGTTTACGAGCAGTACTTC. This sequence encodes CATKQVYEQYF.

J is TRBJ2-5 and V is TRBV7-2; D may be TRBD2 (5 bases). This CDR3 spans 14 amino acids. Germline assignment: CDR1 SGHTA and CDR2 FQGNSA. V was cut by 3 bases and J by 0 bases, with 8 bases left in between. CDR3 nucleotide sequence: TGTGCCAGCAGCTTTGACTACCACCAAGAGACCCAGTACTTC. Translating it yields CASSFDYHQETQYF. Together with reference TRBV7-2 and TRBJ2-5, the CDR3 gives the full variable domain: GAGVSQSPSNKVTEKGKDVELRCDPISGHTALYWYRQSLGQGLEFLIYFQGNSAPDKSGLPSDRFSAERTGGSVSTLTIQRTQQEDSAVYLCASSFDYHQETQYFGPGTRLLVL.

V gene TRBV6-5 combines with J gene TRBJ2-5, with D possibly matching TRBD1 (5 bases). Trimming removed 0 bases at V and 5 bases at J, with 13 bases between. CDR3 length: 15 residues. From germline, CDR1 is MNHEY and CDR2 SVGAGI. CDR3 nucleotides: TGTGCCAGCAGTTACTCGGTTCAGGGCCGGGAGACCCAGTACTTC. It specifies CASSYSVQGRETQYF.

The chain combines TRBV7-2 with TRBJ1-2; 7 bases are a match to TRBD1. Germline CDR1 reads SGHTA; CDR2 reads FQGNSA. After removal of 4 bases from V and 8 bases from J, the junction contained 10 bases not matched to a gene. The CDR3 has 14 residues. CDR3 protein: CASSSGQVPGGYTF. For the CDR3, the DNA is TGTGCCAGCAGCTCCGGACAGGTCCCAGGGGGCTACACCTTC.

The chain joins TRBV28 to TRBJ1-1; D uncertain. The CDR3 is made up of 16 amino acids. CDR1 is MDHEN, CDR2 SYDVKM, per germline. V was shortened by 10 bases and J by 2 bases, with 23 bases between the two germline ends. The CDR3 protein is CATTYSARVGNTEAFF. In DNA form, the CDR3 reads TGTGCCACAACCTACTCCGCCCGGGTTGGAAACACTGAAGCTTTCTTT.

The chain recombines TRBV6-2 or TRBV6-3 with TRBJ2-7, with TRBD2 matching over 8 bases. After removal of 0 bases from V and 0 bases from J, the junction contained 13 bases not matched to a gene. CDR1 and CDR2 (germline): MNHEY, SVGEGT. The CDR3 is 19 amino acids. The CDR3 spells CASSYSRLISGAYSYEQYF. The CDR3 coding sequence is TGTGCCAGCAGTTACTCGAGACTGATTAGCGGGGCCTACTCCTACGAGCAGTACTTC.

The chain has TRBV12-5 and TRBJ1-2; unclear D gene. Germline CDR1 LGHNT, CDR2 FRNRAP. V was pared by 7 bases and J by 8 bases, with 14 bases between. This CDR3 comprises 12 residues. DNA for the CDR3: TGTGCTAGTGCCGCAAGGTGGGAGGGCTACACCTTC. This gives the protein CASAARWEGYTF.

J is TRBJ2-6 and V is TRBV10-3, with TRBD2 matching 12 bases. The CDR3 contains 19 residues. The germline gives CDR1 ENHRY, CDR2 SYGVKD. Germline trimming cut 3 bases from V and 2 bases from J; bases unmatched to any gene: 8. DNA for the CDR3: TGTGCCATCAGTGAAAGACTAGCGGGGGAGGGGACTGGGGCCAACGTCCTGACTTTC. Translating it yields CAISERLAGEGTGANVLTF.

This chain links TRBV5-1 with TRBJ2-1; D call uncertain. The germline V gene has CDR1 SGHRS and CDR2 YFSETQ. Trimming removed 0 bases at V and 9 bases at J, with 16 bases between. The CDR3 contains 15 residues. DNA for the CDR3: TGCGCCAGCAGCTTGGTACGGCTGGGCAAATTTGAGCAGTTCTTC. It encodes CASSLVRLGKFEQFF.

This clone appeared once. The chain has TRBV3-1 (or the pseudogene TRBV3-2) and TRBJ1-1, with 11 bases identical to TRBD1. The CDR3 contains 17 residues. J was trimmed by 4 bases and V by 5 bases; bases with no gene match: 12. CDR1 is LGHDT, CDR2 YNNKEL, per germline (reference sequence). CDR3 sequence reads: CASSYRDRGVLFTEAFF. The CDR3 DNA follows: TGTGCCAGCAGCTACCGGGACAGGGGGGTGTTGTTCACTGAAGCTTTCTTT.

The J gene is TRBJ2-2, the V gene TRBV18; D unclear. CDR3 length equals 12 residues. V lost 3 bases and J lost 9, with 8 bases in between. Germline CDR1 KGHSH, CDR2 LQKENI. The DNA of the CDR3 is TGTGCCAGCTCACCTACTGGTCGGGAGCTGTTTTTT. Amino acid sequence: CASSPTGRELFF.

As concerns this clone: Other DNA sequences in the same sample also yield this CDR3. The rearrangement links TRBV4-1 to TRBJ2-1; TRBD1 might be the D (5 bases). The CDR3 length is 14 residues. Germline V gene data show CDR1 as MGHRA and CDR2 as YSYEKL. Trimming removed 0 bases from V and 6 bases from J, with 9 bases in between. The CDR3 is CASSQEQGSNEQFF. The CDR3, as DNA: TGCGCCAGCAGCCAAGAGCAGGGTTCCAATGAGCAGTTCTTC.

The CDR3 is CASSDAGSLEQYF. DNA of the CDR3: TGTGCCAGCAGTGATGCGGGCAGTCTCGAGCAGTACTTC. The rearrangement links TRBV25-1 to TRBJ2-7, with D perhaps TRBD2 (5 bases). The CDR3 is 13 residues long. The ends were cut back, 3 bases at V and 6 bases at J, with 12 bases in the middle. Germline-derived CDR1 and CDR2 are MGHDK and SYGVNS.

The V gene is TRBV7-8, the J gene TRBJ2-7, with D possibly being TRBD1 (6 bases). The CDR3 spans 16 residues. V lost 0 bases and J 3 bases, leaving 15 bases between the germline ends. The germline V gene encodes CDR1 SGHVS and CDR2 FQNEAQ. The CDR3 DNA reads TGTGCCAGCAGCTTAGCGGCAGGGGTTCGTAACTACGAGCAGTACTTC. Encoded protein: CASSLAAGVRNYEQYF.

The chain links TRBV7-9 to TRBJ2-7; tentatively, D is TRBD2 (6 bases). The V and J ends lost 5 bases and 6 bases respectively, with 20 bases between them. Germline lookup yields CDR1 SEHNR and CDR2 FQNEAQ (reference sequence). This CDR3 is built from 15 residues. Written as DNA, the CDR3 is TGTGCCAGCAGCGCGCAGGAGGCGGGGAGAGGCGAGCAGTACTTC. It yields the protein CASSAQEAGRGEQYF.

Details on this clone: Other DNA variants within this sample encode the same CDR3. The V call is TRBV30, the J call TRBJ2-7, with unresolved D. Looked up from germline, CDR1 is GTSNPN and CDR2 is SVGIG (reference sequence). This CDR3 is 11 amino acids long. Trimming stripped 0 bases from V and 3 bases from J, with 3 bases between. In nucleotides, the CDR3 is TGTGCCTGGAGTGTGGGCTACGAGCAGTACTTC. This translates into CAWSVGYEQYF.

This chain uses TRBV18 with TRBJ2-6; D is ambiguous. Germline lookup yields CDR1 KGHSH and CDR2 LQKENI. Trimming pared 5 bases from V and 1 base from J, leaving 6 bases between. CDR3 length equals 14 residues. In DNA form, the CDR3 reads TGTGCCAGCTCAATGGAGTCTGGGGCCAACGTCCTGACTTTC. This translates into CASSMESGANVLTF.

This clone was recorded only once. This rearrangement joins TRBV7-9 to TRBJ1-2; weak D call: TRBD1 (5 bases). CDR3 length: 16 residues. Deletions cut 6 bases from V and 0 bases from J, with 17 bases between. Per germline, CDR1 SEHNR and CDR2 FQNEAQ (reference sequence). The CDR3: CASSFGTLAPNYGYTF. In DNA, the CDR3 is TGTGCCAGCAGTTTCGGGACCCTAGCCCCTAACTATGGCTACACCTTC. Combining the CDR3 with reference TRBV7-9 and TRBJ1-2 gives the whole variable domain DTGVSQNPRHKITKRGQNVTFRCDPISEHNRLYWYRQTLGQGPEFLTYFQNEAQLEKSRLLSDRFSAERPKGSFSTLEIQRTEQGDSAMYLCASSFGTLAPNYGYTFGSGTRLTVV.